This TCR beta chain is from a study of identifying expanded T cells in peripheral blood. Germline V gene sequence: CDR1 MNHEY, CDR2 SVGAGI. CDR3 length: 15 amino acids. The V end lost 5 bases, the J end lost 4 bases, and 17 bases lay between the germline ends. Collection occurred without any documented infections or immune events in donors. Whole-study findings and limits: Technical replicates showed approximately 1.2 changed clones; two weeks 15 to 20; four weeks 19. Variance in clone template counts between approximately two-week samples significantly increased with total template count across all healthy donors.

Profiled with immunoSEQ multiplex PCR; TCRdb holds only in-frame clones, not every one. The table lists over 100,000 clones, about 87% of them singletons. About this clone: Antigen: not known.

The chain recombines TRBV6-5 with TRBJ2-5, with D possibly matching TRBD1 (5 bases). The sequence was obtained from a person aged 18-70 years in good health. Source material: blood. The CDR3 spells CASSPPQGLGETQYF. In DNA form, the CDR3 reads TGTGCCAGCAGTCCACCCCAGGGTTTGGGAGAGACCCAGTACTTC.